This TCR beta chain comes out of a study of early T cells in non-severe SARS-CoV-2 infection. To note about this clonotype: Its antigen is unidentified.

Each cDNA molecule carried a unique molecular identifier. TCRdb re-called the 5' RACE reads with MiXCR, one entry per CDR3 protein. The sample consists of roughly 76,000 distinct CDR3 sequences, 10% to 15% of them appearing once. Whole-study findings and limits: Missing private and CD4 specificities, VDJdb matching favored anti-spike CD8 responses.

Sequencing was carried out using whole blood. This clonotype originated in an adult who was a healthcare worker with PCR-confirmed SARS-CoV-2 infection or an uninfected control (not recorded which).

The CDR3 is CASRLTMNTGELFF. CDR3 sequence (DNA): TGTGCCAGCAGGCTGACTATGAACACCGGGGAGCTGTTTTTT. This chain links TRBV12-3 or TRBV12-4 with TRBJ2-2, with a possible D match to TRBD2 (5 bases). CDR3 length: 14 amino acids. V lost 6 bases, J lost 1 base, and 9 bases lay in between.